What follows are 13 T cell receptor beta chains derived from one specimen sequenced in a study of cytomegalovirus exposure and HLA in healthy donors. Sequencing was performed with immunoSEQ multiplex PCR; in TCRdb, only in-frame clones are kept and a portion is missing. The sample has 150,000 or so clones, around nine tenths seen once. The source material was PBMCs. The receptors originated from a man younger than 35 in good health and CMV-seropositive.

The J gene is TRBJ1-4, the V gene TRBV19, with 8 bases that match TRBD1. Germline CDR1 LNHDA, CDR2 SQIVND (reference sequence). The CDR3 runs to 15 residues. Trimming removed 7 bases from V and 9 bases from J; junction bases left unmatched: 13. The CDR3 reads CASTPGPGGTKKLFF. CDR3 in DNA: TGTGCCAGTACCCCCGGGCCAGGGGGCACCAAAAAACTGTTTTTT.

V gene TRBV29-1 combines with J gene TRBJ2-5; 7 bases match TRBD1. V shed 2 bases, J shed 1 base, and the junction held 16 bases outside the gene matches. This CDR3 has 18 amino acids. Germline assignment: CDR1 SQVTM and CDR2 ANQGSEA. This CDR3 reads CSVETQGNSLTFQETQYF. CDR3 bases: TGCAGCGTTGAAACACAGGGGAACTCCTTAACTTTCCAAGAGACCCAGTACTTC.

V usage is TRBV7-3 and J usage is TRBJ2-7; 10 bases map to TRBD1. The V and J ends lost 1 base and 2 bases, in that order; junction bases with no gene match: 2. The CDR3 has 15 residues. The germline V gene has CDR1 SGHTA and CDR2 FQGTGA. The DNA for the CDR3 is TGTGCCAGCAGCTTAATGGGACAGGGGCCCTACGAGCAGTACTTC. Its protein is CASSLMGQGPYEQYF.

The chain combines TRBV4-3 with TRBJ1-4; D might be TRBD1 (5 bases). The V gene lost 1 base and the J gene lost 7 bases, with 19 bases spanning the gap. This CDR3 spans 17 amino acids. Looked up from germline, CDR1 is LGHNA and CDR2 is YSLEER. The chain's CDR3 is CASSQVKGGAKAEKLFF. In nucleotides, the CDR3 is TGCGCCAGCAGCCAAGTGAAGGGAGGGGCCAAGGCTGAAAAACTGTTTTTT.

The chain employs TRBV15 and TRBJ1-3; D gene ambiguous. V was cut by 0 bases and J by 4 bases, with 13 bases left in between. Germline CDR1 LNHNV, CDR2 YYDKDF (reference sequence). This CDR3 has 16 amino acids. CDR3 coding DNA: TGTGCCACCAGCAGAGATTTAGGATCAGGAGGAAACACCATATATTTT. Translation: CATSRDLGSGGNTIYF.

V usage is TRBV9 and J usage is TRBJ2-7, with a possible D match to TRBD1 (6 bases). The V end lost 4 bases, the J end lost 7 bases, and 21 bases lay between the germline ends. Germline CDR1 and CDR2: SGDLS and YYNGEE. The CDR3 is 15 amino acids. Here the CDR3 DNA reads TGTGCCAGCAGCCCACAAATAGGGGGTTCTAGAGAGCAGTACTTC. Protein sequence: CASSPQIGGSREQYF.

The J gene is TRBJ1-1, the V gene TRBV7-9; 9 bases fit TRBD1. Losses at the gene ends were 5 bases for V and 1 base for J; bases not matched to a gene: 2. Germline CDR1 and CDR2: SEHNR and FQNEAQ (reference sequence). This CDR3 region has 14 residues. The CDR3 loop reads CASSTDRGNTEAFF. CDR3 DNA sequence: TGTGCCAGCAGCACGGACAGGGGGAACACTGAAGCTTTCTTT. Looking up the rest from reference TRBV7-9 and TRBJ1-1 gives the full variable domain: DTGVSQNPRHKITKRGQNVTFRCDPISEHNRLYWYRQTLGQGPEFLTYFQNEAQLEKSRLLSDRFSAERPKGSFSTLEIQRTEQGDSAMYLCASSTDRGNTEAFFGQGTRLTVV.

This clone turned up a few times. CDR3 protein: CASSQGGVLNTEAFF. CDR3 nucleotides: TGTGCCAGCAGCCAAGGGGGGGTACTGAACACTGAAGCTTTCTTT. This rearrangement joins TRBV7-6 to TRBJ1-1; TRBD1 is a possible D gene (6 bases). The CDR3 covers 15 residues. The ends were cut back, 5 bases at V and 0 bases at J, with 13 bases in the middle. Germline V lookup: CDR1 SGHVS, CDR2 FNYEAQ.

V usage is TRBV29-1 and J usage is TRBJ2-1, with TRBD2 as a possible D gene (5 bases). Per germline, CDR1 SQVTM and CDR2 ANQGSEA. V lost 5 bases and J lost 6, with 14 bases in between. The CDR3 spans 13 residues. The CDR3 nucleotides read TGCAGCGTTCGAGCTTGGAGCGGCAATGAGCAGTTCTTC. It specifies CSVRAWSGNEQFF.

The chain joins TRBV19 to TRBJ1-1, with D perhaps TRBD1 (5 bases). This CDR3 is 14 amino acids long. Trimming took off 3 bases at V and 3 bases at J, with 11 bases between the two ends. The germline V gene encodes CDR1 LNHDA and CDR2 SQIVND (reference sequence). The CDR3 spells CASSIQGGYTEAFF. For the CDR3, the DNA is TGTGCCAGTAGTATCCAGGGAGGATACACTGAAGCTTTCTTT.

This CDR3 reads CSVGQGLQPQHF. Here the CDR3 DNA reads TGCAGCGTTGGACAGGGCCTTCAGCCCCAGCATTTT. The genes are TRBV29-1 and TRBJ1-5; 7 nucleotides agree with TRBD1. The J segment lost 6 bases and the V segment lost 4 bases, leaving 3 bases of the junction unmatched. CDR1 and CDR2 from the germline V gene are SQVTM and ANQGSEA. The CDR3 length is 12 residues.

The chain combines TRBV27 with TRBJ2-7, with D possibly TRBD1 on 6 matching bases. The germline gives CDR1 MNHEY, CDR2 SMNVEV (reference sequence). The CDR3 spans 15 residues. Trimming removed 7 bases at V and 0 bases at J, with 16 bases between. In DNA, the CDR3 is TGTGCCAGCAATACGGCAGGGGCCAGCTCCTACGAGCAGTACTTC. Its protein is CASNTAGASSYEQYF.

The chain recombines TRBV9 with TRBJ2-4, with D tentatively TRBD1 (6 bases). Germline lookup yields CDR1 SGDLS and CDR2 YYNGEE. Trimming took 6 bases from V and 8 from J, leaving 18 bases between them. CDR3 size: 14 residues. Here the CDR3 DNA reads TGTGCCAGCACCCAGGGGCCCTCGAAGGACATTCAGTACTTC. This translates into CASTQGPSKDIQYF.